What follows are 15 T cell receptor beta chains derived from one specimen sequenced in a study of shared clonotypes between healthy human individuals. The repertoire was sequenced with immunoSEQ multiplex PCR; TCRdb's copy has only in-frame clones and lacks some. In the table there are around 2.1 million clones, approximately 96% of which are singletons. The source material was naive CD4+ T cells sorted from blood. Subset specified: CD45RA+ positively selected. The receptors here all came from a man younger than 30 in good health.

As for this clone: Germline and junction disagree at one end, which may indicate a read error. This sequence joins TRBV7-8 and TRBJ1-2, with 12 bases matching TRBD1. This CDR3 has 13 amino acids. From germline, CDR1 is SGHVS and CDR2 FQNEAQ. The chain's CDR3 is CASSPGTGGPRAF. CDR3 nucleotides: TGTGCCAGCAGTCCCGGGACAGGGGGCCCTCGGGCCTTC.

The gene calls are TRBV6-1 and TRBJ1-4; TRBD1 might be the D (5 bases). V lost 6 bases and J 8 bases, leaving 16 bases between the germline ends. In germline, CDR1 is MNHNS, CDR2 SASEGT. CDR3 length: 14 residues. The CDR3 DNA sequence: TGTGCCAGCAGAGAGACAGACGCGCGGGAAAAACTGTTTTTT. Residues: CASRETDAREKLFF.

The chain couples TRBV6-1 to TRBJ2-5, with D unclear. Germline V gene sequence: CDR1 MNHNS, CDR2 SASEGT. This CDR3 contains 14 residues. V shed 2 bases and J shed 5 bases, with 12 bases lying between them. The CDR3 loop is CASSEWDPGETQYF. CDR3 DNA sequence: TGTGCCAGCAGTGAATGGGATCCCGGCGAGACCCAGTACTTC.

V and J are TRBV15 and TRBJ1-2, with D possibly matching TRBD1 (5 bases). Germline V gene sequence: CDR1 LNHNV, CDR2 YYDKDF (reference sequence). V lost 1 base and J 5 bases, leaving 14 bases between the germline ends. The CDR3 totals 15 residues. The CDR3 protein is CATSRGLGTPYGYTF. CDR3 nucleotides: TGTGCCACCAGCAGAGGCCTCGGGACTCCGTATGGCTACACCTTC.

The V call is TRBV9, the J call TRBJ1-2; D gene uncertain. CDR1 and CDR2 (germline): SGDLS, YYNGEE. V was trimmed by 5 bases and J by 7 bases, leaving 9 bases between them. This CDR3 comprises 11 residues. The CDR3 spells CASSTRFGYTF. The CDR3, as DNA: TGTGCCAGCAGTACAAGGTTTGGCTACACCTTC. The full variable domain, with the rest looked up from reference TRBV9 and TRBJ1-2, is DSGVTQTPKHLITATGQRVTLRCSPRSGDLSVYWYQQSLDQGLQFLIQYYNGEERAKGNILERFSAQQFPDLHSELNLSSLELGDSALYFCASSTRFGYTFGSGTRLTVV.

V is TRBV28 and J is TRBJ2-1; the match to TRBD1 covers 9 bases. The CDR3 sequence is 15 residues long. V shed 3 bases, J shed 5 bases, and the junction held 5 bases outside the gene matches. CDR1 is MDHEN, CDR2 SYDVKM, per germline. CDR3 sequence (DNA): TGTGCCAGCAGTTTGTGGACAGGGGATCACAATGAGCAGTTCTTC. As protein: CASSLWTGDHNEQFF.

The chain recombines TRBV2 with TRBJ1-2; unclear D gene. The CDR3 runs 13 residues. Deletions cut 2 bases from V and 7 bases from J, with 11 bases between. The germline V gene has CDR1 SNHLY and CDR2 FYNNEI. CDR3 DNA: TGTGCCAGCAGTGAACAGGATGCTGGTGGCTACACCTTC. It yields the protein CASSEQDAGGYTF.

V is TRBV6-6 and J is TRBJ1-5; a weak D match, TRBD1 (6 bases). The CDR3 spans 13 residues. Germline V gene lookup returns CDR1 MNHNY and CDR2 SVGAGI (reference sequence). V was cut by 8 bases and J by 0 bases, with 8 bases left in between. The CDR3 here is CASARGSNQPQHF. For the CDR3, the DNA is TGTGCCAGCGCCAGGGGTAGCAATCAGCCCCAGCATTTT.

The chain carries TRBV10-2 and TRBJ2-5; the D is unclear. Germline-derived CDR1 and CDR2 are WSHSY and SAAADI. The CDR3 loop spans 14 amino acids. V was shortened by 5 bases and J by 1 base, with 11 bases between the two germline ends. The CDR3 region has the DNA TGCGCCAGCAGTCGGTCAGCCCCCCAAGAGACCCAGTACTTC. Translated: CASSRSAPQETQYF.

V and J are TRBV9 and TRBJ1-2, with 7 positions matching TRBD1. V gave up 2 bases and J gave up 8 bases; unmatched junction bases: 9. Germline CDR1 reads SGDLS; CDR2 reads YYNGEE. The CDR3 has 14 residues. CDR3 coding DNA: TGTGCCAGCAGCGTCCAGGGGGAAATCGGCGGCTACACCTTC. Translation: CASSVQGEIGGYTF.

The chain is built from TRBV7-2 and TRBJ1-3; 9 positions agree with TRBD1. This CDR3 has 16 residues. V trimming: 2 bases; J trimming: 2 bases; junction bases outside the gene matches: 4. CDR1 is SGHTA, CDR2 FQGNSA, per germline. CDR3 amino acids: CASSLWGQGTGNTIYF. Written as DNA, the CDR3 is TGTGCCAGCAGCTTATGGGGACAGGGAACTGGAAACACCATATATTTT.

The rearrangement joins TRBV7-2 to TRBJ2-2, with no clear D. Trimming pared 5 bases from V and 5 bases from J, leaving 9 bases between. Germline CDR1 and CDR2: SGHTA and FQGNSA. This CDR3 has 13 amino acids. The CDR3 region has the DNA TGTGCCAGCAGCCCCCGGACGACCGGGGAGCTGTTTTTT. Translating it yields CASSPRTTGELFF.

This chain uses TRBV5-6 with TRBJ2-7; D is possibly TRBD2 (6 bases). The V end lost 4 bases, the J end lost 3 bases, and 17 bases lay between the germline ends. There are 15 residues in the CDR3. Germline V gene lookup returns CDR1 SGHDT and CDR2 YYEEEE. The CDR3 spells CASSQSEGRFYEQYF. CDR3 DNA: TGTGCCAGCAGCCAATCGGAGGGGCGATTCTACGAGCAGTACTTC.

The CDR3 DNA is TGTGCCAGCAGGACCACCACTAGCGAATTATACGAGCAGTACTTC. This gives the protein CASRTTTSELYEQYF. The V call is TRBV27, the J call TRBJ2-7; 7 bases line up with TRBD2. In germline, CDR1 is MNHEY, CDR2 SMNVEV (reference sequence). V lost 6 bases to trimming and J lost 4 bases; unmatched junction nucleotides: 12. The CDR3 contains 15 residues.

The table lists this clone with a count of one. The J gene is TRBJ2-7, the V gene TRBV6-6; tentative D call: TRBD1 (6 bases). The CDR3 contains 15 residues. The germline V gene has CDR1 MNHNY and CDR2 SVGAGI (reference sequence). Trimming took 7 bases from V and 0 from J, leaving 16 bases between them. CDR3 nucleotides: TGTGCCAGCACCCAGGGGACAAGGAGCTCCTACGAGCAGTACTTC. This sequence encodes CASTQGTRSSYEQYF.